Sequencing of this T cell receptor (beta chain) was carried out in a study of blood T cell repertoires in COVID-19. Study in general: The study drew acute and convalescent COVID-19 samples from the United States, Italy and Spain. Sources were T cells, B-cell-depleted T cells, or PBMCs; the material itself was cDNA or gDNA.

In the source study's methods: Estimated nucleated cell counts came from reference gene primer amplification. Clones were read by immunoSEQ multiplex PCR, and TCRdb kept only the in-frame ones, dropping some. V and J calls and clone size are as listed in that table; D and trimming were resolved from the DNA. The sample lists about 52,000 clones, roughly 87% occurring once. Trimming removed 2 bases from V and 6 bases from J, with 14 bases in between. The germline CDR1 and CDR2 sequences are MNHEY and SVGAGI. The CDR3 is made up of 15 amino acids. The sequence was obtained from a human donor with active COVID-19. The donor label of this sample is uncertain. The specimen sequenced was peripheral blood. The rearrangement joins TRBV6-5 to TRBJ2-1; weak D call: TRBD2 (6 bases). The CDR3 loop reads CASSYLAGRFNEQFF. Written as DNA, the CDR3 is TGTGCCAGCAGTTACCTGGCGGGGAGATTCAATGAGCAGTTCTTC.